This T cell receptor beta chain was identified in a study of memory CD4+ T cells and cytomegalovirus serostatus. Study-wide background: Of the healthy Belgian adults, 9 or 10 were CMV seropositive and 20 to 25 seronegative.

Under the authors' procedure: After removing out-of-frame reads, approximately 2 million distinct TCRbeta sequences remained. Using immunoSEQ multiplex PCR, the repertoire was profiled, and TCRdb retains in-frame clones only, with some absent. That table gives V, J and clone size, and the DNA gave D and trimming. This table has about 58,000 clones, approximately 81% appearing once. Single viable CD3+CD4+CD8-CD45RO+ cells were sorted as the memory CD4+ T cells. Total CD4+ T cells were enriched by CD4 positive selection. A note on this clone: The junction differs from germline at one of its ends, possibly a read error.

Germline V gives CDR1 DFQATT, CDR2 SNEGSKA (reference sequence). This CDR3 spans 9 amino acids. Sequences were obtained from memory CD4+ T cells from blood. This receptor was identified in an adult in good health and CMV-seronegative. Some clones in this sample may be carry-over from other donors' samples. The chain couples TRBV20-1 to TRBJ2-1; perhaps TRBD1 as D (5 bases). CDR3 region: CSASSRRVF. The CDR3 region has the DNA TGCAGTGCTAGCTCCCGCAGGGTCTTC.